The 21 T cell receptor beta chains below all came from one sample that was sequenced in a study of Tregs in tolerant kidney transplant recipients. Here immunoSEQ multiplex PCR was the method, and the copy in TCRdb shows in-frame clones only, minus some. In the table there are hundreds of thousands of clones, approximately 83% of which are singletons. Source material: CD4+ T cells from blood. The receptors originated from a human donor in good health.

In its sample, this clone was seen once. The V and J genes are TRBV9 and TRBJ1-1, with no clear D. The V end was cut by 3 bases, the J end by 5 bases, with 11 bases between. CDR3 length equals 13 residues. CDR1 is SGDLS, CDR2 YYNGEE, per germline. The CDR3 loop reads CASSGRAYTEAFF. CDR3 sequence (DNA): TGTGCCAGCAGCGGGCGGGCGTATACTGAAGCTTTCTTT.

The chain employs TRBV6-6 and TRBJ1-2, with a weak D call TRBD1 (6 bases). This CDR3 contains 14 residues. CDR1 MNHNY and CDR2 SVGAGI come from the germline V gene (reference sequence). V dropped 6 bases and J dropped 4 bases, with 15 bases sitting between them. The CDR3: CASRRDRSTYGYTF. DNA of the CDR3: TGTGCCAGCAGACGCGACAGGTCTACCTATGGCTACACCTTC.

A word on this clone: This same CDR3 is encoded by further DNA sequences in the sample. The chain uses TRBV18 and TRBJ2-2; the D is unclear. CDR3 length: 12 amino acids. In germline, CDR1 is KGHSH, CDR2 LQKENI. V was cut by 1 base and J by 5 bases, with 2 bases left in between. The CDR3 loop is CASSPRTGELFF. Written as DNA, the CDR3 is TGTGCCAGCTCACCACGTACCGGGGAGCTGTTTTTT.

The chain links TRBV11-1 to TRBJ1-2, with 7 bases lining up with TRBD1. The CDR3 consists of 15 residues. The junction had 3 bases not matched to a gene; V was cut back by 1 base and J by 1 base. Germline CDR1 SGHAT, CDR2 FQDESV (reference sequence). CDR3 protein: CASSLEGADNYGYTF. The CDR3 DNA is TGTGCCAGCAGCTTAGAGGGGGCGGATAACTATGGCTACACCTTC.

In DNA, the CDR3 is TGTGCCAGTAGTACCTGGACAGGGAACTATGGCTACACCTTC. Translation gives CASSTWTGNYGYTF. V is TRBV19 and J is TRBJ1-2, with 8 bases identical to TRBD1. Germline V lookup: CDR1 LNHDA, CDR2 SQIVND (reference sequence). There are 14 residues in the CDR3. J was trimmed by 2 bases and V by 4 bases; bases with no gene match: 3.

This clone was seen a single time. V is TRBV6-1 and J is TRBJ2-5; possible D gene TRBD2, 6 bases. The DNA end is a closer match to TRBJ2-7, so the J assignment may be wrong. This CDR3 region has 12 residues. CDR1 is MNHNS, CDR2 SASEGT, per germline. The CDR3 here is CATGLSSYEQYF. The CDR3 DNA reads TGTGCCACGGGACTGTCTTCCTACGAGCAGTACTTC.

This clone was recorded only once. The V call is TRBV5-8, the J call TRBJ2-5; the D is unclear. V was trimmed by 0 bases and J by 2 bases, leaving 5 bases between them. The CDR3 covers 13 residues. The germline gives CDR1 SGHTS, CDR2 YDEGEE. CDR3 in DNA: TGTGCCAGCAGCTTGGGACGGCAAGAGACCCAGTACTTC. As protein: CASSLGRQETQYF.

The V call is TRBV2, the J call TRBJ1-5; 8 positions agree with TRBD1. The J segment lost 6 bases and the V segment lost 7 bases, leaving 11 bases of the junction unmatched. The length of the CDR3 is 15 residues. Germline lookup yields CDR1 SNHLY and CDR2 FYNNEI. In DNA form, the CDR3 reads TGTGCCAGCACCTATGACAGGGGTCGGAGTCAGCCCCAGCATTTT. It encodes CASTYDRGRSQPQHF.

The chain uses TRBV15 and TRBJ2-5; D remains unclear. Germline V lookup: CDR1 LNHNV, CDR2 YYDKDF (reference sequence). V shed 0 bases and J shed 1 base, with 6 bases lying between them. CDR3 size: 14 residues. CDR3 sequence: CATSRDFLQETQYF. In DNA form, the CDR3 reads TGTGCCACCAGCAGAGATTTTCTCCAAGAGACCCAGTACTTC.

This chain uses TRBV15 with TRBJ2-7; D remains ambiguous. V dropped 1 base and J dropped 5 bases, with 9 bases sitting between them. This CDR3 comprises 13 residues. Germline V gene sequence: CDR1 LNHNV, CDR2 YYDKDF (reference sequence). The chain's CDR3 is CATSRGPWDEQYF. The CDR3 DNA follows: TGTGCCACCAGCAGAGGGCCTTGGGACGAGCAGTACTTC.

The rearrangement links TRBV29-1 to TRBJ2-7; D possibly uses TRBD1 or TRBD2 (5 bases each). The ends were cut back, 4 bases at V and 6 bases at J, with 16 bases in the middle. Germline CDR1 is SQVTM and CDR2 is ANQGSEA. CDR3 size: 13 residues. The CDR3 coding sequence is TGCAGCGTTGCAAGGGGCTTCGGAGGCGAGCAGTACTTC. Protein: CSVARGFGGEQYF.

The rearrangement uses TRBV10-1 and TRBJ2-5; 13 bases are shared with TRBD2. The germline gives CDR1 WNHNN, CDR2 SYGVQD (reference sequence). J gave up 4 bases and V 5 bases, and 4 bases lay outside the gene matches. The CDR3 length is 15 residues. Here the CDR3 reads CASSTGLAGPETQYF. CDR3 sequence (DNA): TGCGCCAGCAGTACGGGACTAGCGGGGCCAGAGACCCAGTACTTC.

The rearrangement links TRBV11-2 to TRBJ2-1; D is ambiguous. The CDR3 sequence is 14 residues long. Trimming pared 4 bases from V and 3 bases from J, leaving 10 bases between. The germline CDR1 and CDR2 sequences are SGHAT and FQNNGV. The CDR3 loop reads CASSSLRSYNEQFF. The CDR3 DNA sequence: TGTGCCAGCAGCTCACTACGGAGCTACAATGAGCAGTTCTTC. Full variable domain (remainder filled in from reference TRBV11-2 and TRBJ2-1): EAGVAQSPRYKIIEKRQSVAFWCNPISGHATLYWYQQILGQGPKLLIQFQNNGVVDDSQLPKDRFSAERLKGVDSTLKIQPAKLEDSAVYLCASSSLRSYNEQFFGPGTRLTVL.

The genes are TRBV23-1 and TRBJ1-6; 7 bases fit TRBD1. TRBV23-1 falls under the ORF class, with uncertain function. This CDR3 comprises 20 residues. Trimming cost V 0 bases and J 13 bases; bases outside gene matches: 24. Here the CDR3 reads CASSQSGCQPRGTAREPLHF. The CDR3 DNA reads as TGCGCCAGCAGTCAATCTGGGTGCCAGCCCCGCGGGACAGCCCGCGAGCCCCTCCACTTT.

This rearrangement joins TRBV6-5 to TRBJ2-3; D perhaps matches TRBD1 (5 bases). Germline assignment: CDR1 MNHEY and CDR2 SVGAGI. This CDR3 is 15 amino acids long. Trimming removed 2 bases at V and 4 bases at J, with 13 bases between. This CDR3 is CASSYEGALPDTQYF. In nucleotides, the CDR3 is TGTGCCAGCAGTTACGAAGGGGCGCTTCCAGATACGCAGTATTTT.

The genes are TRBV18 and TRBJ1-1, with D possibly being TRBD1 (5 bases). The CDR3 covers 16 residues. V lost 9 bases and J lost 0, with 20 bases in between. Germline lookup yields CDR1 KGHSH and CDR2 LQKENI. CDR3 in DNA: TGTGCCAGTTGCTCGGGACTCAGGACCATGAACACTGAAGCTTTCTTT. The encoded protein is CASCSGLRTMNTEAFF.

The chain couples TRBV28 to TRBJ1-2, with TRBD1 as a possible D gene (5 bases). CDR3 length: 11 residues. The V end was cut by 4 bases, the J end by 7 bases, with 7 bases between. CDR1 is MDHEN, CDR2 SYDVKM, per germline. DNA of the CDR3: TGTGCCAGCAGTTCGGGGGGTGGCTACACCTTC. Amino acids: CASSSGGGYTF.

The CDR3 loop reads CASSFEGYYGYTF. DNA for the CDR3: TGTGCCAGCAGCTTCGAGGGTTACTATGGCTACACCTTC. The chain uses TRBV25-1 and TRBJ1-2; D gene ambiguous. The V end was cut by 6 bases, the J end by 3 bases, with 11 bases between. CDR1 is MGHDK, CDR2 SYGVNS, per germline. The CDR3 length is 13 residues.

The gene calls are TRBV11-3 and TRBJ2-7; TRBD1 agrees at 7 bases. This CDR3 comprises 15 residues. Losses at the gene ends were 2 bases for V and 2 bases for J; bases not matched to a gene: 6. The germline V gene encodes CDR1 SGHNT and CDR2 YENEEA. CDR3 DNA: TGTGCCAGCAGCTTAAGGCCGACAGGGACCTACGAGCAGTACTTC. This gives the protein CASSLRPTGTYEQYF.

Comments on this clone: Other DNA sequences in this sample translate to the same CDR3. V gene TRBV9 combines with J gene TRBJ1-3; D is uncertain. Between the trimmed V and J ends, which lost 0 bases and 3 bases, there was a span of 1 base. In germline, CDR1 is SGDLS, CDR2 YYNGEE. The CDR3 is 12 residues long. The CDR3 DNA sequence: TGTGCCAGCAGCGTAGGTGGAAACACCATATATTTT. Protein sequence: CASSVGGNTIYF.

The chain carries TRBV6-5 and TRBJ2-1; 10 nucleotides line up with TRBD1. This CDR3 region has 15 residues. Per germline, CDR1 MNHEY and CDR2 SVGAGI. The junction had 6 bases not matched to a gene; V was cut back by 6 bases and J by 4 bases. The CDR3 nucleotides are TGTGCCAGCAGCCTTGACAGGGGGCAGTACAATGAGCAGTTCTTC. Translating gives CASSLDRGQYNEQFF.